This TCR beta chain stems from a study of PD-1 blockade in classical Hodgkin lymphoma. Documented time point: newly diagnosed, previously untreated cHL patient sample. Researchers used magnetic negative selection to pull out pure CD4+ T cells from thawed PBMCs. TCRdb's copy holds only in-frame clones and misses some; the assay was immunoSEQ multiplex PCR. The sample contains 15,000 to 17,000 clones, around 83% of which appear only once. The V end was cut by 2 bases, the J end by 6 bases, with 5 bases between. The CDR3 has 12 amino acids. Germline CDR1 is SGHAT and CDR2 is FQNNGV. This clonotype originated in a human donor with classical Hodgkin lymphoma. The V call is TRBV11-2, the J call TRBJ1-5; unclear D gene. Sequencing was performed on CD4+ T cells from blood. CDR3 protein: CASSLRGQPQHF. The CDR3 coding sequence is TGTGCCAGCAGCTTAAGAGGTCAGCCCCAGCATTTT.